What follows are 15 T cell receptor beta chains derived from one specimen sequenced in a study of circulating tumor DNA in untreated peripheral T-cell lymphoma. Using immunoSEQ multiplex PCR, the repertoire was profiled, and TCRdb retains in-frame clones only, with some absent. The sample contains approximately 2,500 clones, 82% of which appear only once. The sequenced material came from tumor tissue. The source of these receptors is a human donor with peripheral T-cell lymphoma.

The chain recombines TRBV28 with TRBJ1-5; 10 nucleotides align to TRBD1. This CDR3 comprises 16 residues. V shed 7 bases, J shed 2 bases, and the junction held 8 bases outside the gene matches. Germline CDR1 MDHEN, CDR2 SYDVKM. CDR3 nucleotides: TGTGCCAGCAACAGTCCCGGGACAGGGGGCAATCAGCCCCAGCATTTT. Translating gives CASNSPGTGGNQPQHF.

This clone was found once. This CDR3 reads CASSVSMEGWGTEAFF. CDR3 DNA: TGTGCCAGCAGTGTTAGTATGGAGGGTTGGGGCACTGAAGCTTTCTTT. J is TRBJ1-1 and V is TRBV6-4; D is ambiguous. Germline assignment: CDR1 MRHNA and CDR2 SNTAGT. This CDR3 has 16 residues. Trimming stripped 4 bases from V and 4 bases from J, with 19 bases between.

CDR3 protein: CASSLARDLDTDTQYF. CDR3 in DNA: TGTGCCAGCAGCTTAGCCCGGGACTTGGACACAGATACGCAGTATTTT. The V gene is TRBV7-6, the J gene TRBJ2-3; weak D call: TRBD2 (6 bases). The CDR3 has 16 amino acids. Germline V gene data show CDR1 as SGHVS and CDR2 as FNYEAQ. V was cut by 0 bases and J by 2 bases, with 12 bases left in between.

V gene TRBV6-8 combines with J gene TRBJ2-1, with TRBD2 identical over 13 bases. The trim removed 5 bases at V and 6 bases at J, leaving 1 base unmatched. The CDR3 extends over 14 amino acids. Per the germline V gene, CDR1 is MNHGY and CDR2 is SAAAGT. CDR3 residues: CASSTSGGANEQFF. The CDR3 bases are TGTGCCAGCAGTACTAGCGGGGGGGCCAATGAGCAGTTCTTC.

The CDR3 reads CASSEAPGGFDSPLHF. The CDR3 DNA sequence: TGTGCCAGCAGTGAAGCGCCGGGGGGCTTCGATTCACCCCTCCACTTT. The chain uses TRBV6-1 and TRBJ1-6; D possibly corresponds to TRBD1 (6 bases). Per germline, CDR1 MNHNS and CDR2 SASEGT. The V end lost 0 bases, the J end lost 8 bases, and 14 bases lay between the germline ends. The CDR3 totals 16 residues.

This clone came up once. This chain links TRBV30 with TRBJ1-5, with a weak D call TRBD1 (6 bases). This CDR3 contains 13 residues. Germline V gene data show CDR1 as GTSNPN and CDR2 as SVGIG (reference sequence). V was shortened by 2 bases and J by 6 bases, with 11 bases between the two germline ends. CDR3 loop: CAWSRGDGQPQHF. The CDR3 DNA reads as TGTGCCTGGAGTAGGGGGGACGGTCAGCCCCAGCATTTT.

CDR3 sequence (DNA): TGTGCCAGCTCACCCGACTGGACTTATGGCTACACCTTC. Its translation is CASSPDWTYGYTF. The V and J genes are TRBV18 and TRBJ1-2; D gene ambiguous. The CDR3 length is 13 residues. V was clipped by 3 bases and J by 5 bases, with 10 bases between them. Germline loops: CDR1 KGHSH, CDR2 LQKENI.

The chain couples TRBV28 to TRBJ2-7; the D is unclear. This CDR3 comprises 13 residues. Germline CDR1 reads MDHEN; CDR2 reads SYDVKM. V gave up 1 base and J gave up 0 bases, with 4 bases separating them. The CDR3: CASSLLGSYEQYF. The CDR3 nucleotides are TGTGCCAGCAGTTTATTGGGCTCCTACGAGCAGTACTTC.

The chain has TRBV18 and TRBJ2-3; no clear D. V lost 2 bases and J lost 2, with 20 bases in between. The CDR3 covers 18 residues. Germline values: CDR1 KGHSH, CDR2 LQKENI. CDR3 region: CASSPRIRARLYTDTQYF. The CDR3 DNA is TGTGCCAGCTCACCAAGGATTCGGGCTCGGCTGTACACAGATACGCAGTATTTT.

The chain couples TRBV11-3 to TRBJ2-7; D might be TRBD2 (6 bases). Trimming shortened V by 4 bases and J by 1 base, and 17 bases separated the two germline ends. The CDR3 has 16 residues. Looked up from germline, CDR1 is SGHNT and CDR2 is YENEEA. The CDR3 nucleotides are TGTGCCAGCAGCTATTTTGGCGGGATTATTTCCTACGAGCAGTACTTC. The encoded protein is CASSYFGGIISYEQYF.

Comment on this clone: Compared with germline, one end of the junction differs, possibly owing to a read error. There is an ambiguous or unread base here, so the residue it gives is written X. The chain uses TRBV6-1 and TRBJ1-2; no reliable D call. Germline-derived CDR1 and CDR2 are MNHNS and SASEGT. This CDR3 is 14 amino acids long. In DNA form, the CDR3 reads TGTGCCAGCAGTGAAGGGGTTAGCAACTATGGCTAYACCTTC. Translating it yields CASSEGVSNYGXTF. The full CDR3 protein reads CASSEGVSNYGYTF.

This chain joins TRBV19 and TRBJ2-7; a weak D match, TRBD1 (5 bases). The CDR3 covers 15 residues. CDR1 and CDR2 from the germline V gene are LNHDA and SQIVND (reference sequence). Trimming left V 6 bases short and J 0 bases short, with 15 bases between. In DNA, the CDR3 is TGTGCCAGTAGGCAGACAGCACTGGACTCCTACGAGCAGTACTTC. This sequence encodes CASRQTALDSYEQYF.

The chain links TRBV6-8 to TRBJ2-3, with D perhaps matching TRBD2 (5 bases). The CDR3 extends over 15 amino acids. V gave up 10 bases and J gave up 3 bases, with 20 bases separating them. The V gene's germline CDR1 is MNHGY and CDR2 SAAAGT. The CDR3, as DNA: TGTGCCATCAGACCCTTTGGGAGAGGAACAGATACGCAGTATTTT. The encoded protein is CAIRPFGRGTDTQYF.

This rearrangement joins TRBV11-3 to TRBJ2-6; tentatively, D is TRBD2 (5 bases). CDR3 length equals 17 residues. Germline-derived CDR1 and CDR2 are SGHNT and YENEEA. V was cut by 2 bases and J by 1 base, with 12 bases left in between. The CDR3, as DNA: TGTGCCAGCAGCTTATCTTTGTGGAGGTCTGGGGCCAACGTCCTGACTTTC. It is translated as CASSLSLWRSGANVLTF.

This clone is large within its sample. At one end, the junction sequence differs from germline, possibly due to a read error. This chain uses TRBV6-8 with TRBJ2-7, with 10 bases lining up with TRBD2. Germline values: CDR1 MNHGY, CDR2 SAAAGT. The CDR3 spans 14 residues. The CDR3 spells CASSQREGSFEQYF. In DNA, the CDR3 is TGTGCCAGCAGTCAGCGGGAGGGATCCTTCGAGCAGTACTTC.